This section outlines one T cell receptor (beta chain) sequence together with its context. The antigen remains unidentified. This entry belongs to a study of shared clonotypes between healthy human individuals. Assay: immunoSEQ multiplex PCR; the TCRdb copy retains only in-frame clones and omits some. The sample records hundreds of thousands of clones, around 72% being singletons. Broader study findings: Among donors, the sharing of clonotypes was expected to be influenced by sequencing depth.

V shed 7 bases, J shed 4 bases, and the junction held 4 bases outside the gene matches. The CDR3 is 14 amino acids. CDR1 and CDR2 from the germline V gene are MGHDK and SYGVNS. The chain links TRBV25-1 to TRBJ2-1; the match to TRBD1 covers 10 bases. The source is a woman in her 30s in good health. Sequencing was done on a sample of memory CD4+ T cells sorted from blood. Subset specified: CD45RA-negative fraction. The CDR3 coding sequence is TGTGCCAGCACCGGGACAGGGGAATACAATGAGCAGTTCTTC. Its protein product is CASTGTGEYNEQFF.